This T cell receptor (beta chain) is from a study of blood T cell repertoires in COVID-19 (TCRdb year 2020). Describing the broader study: The collaborator samples originated in the United States, Italy and Spain and spanned the acute and convalescent phases of COVID-19. Deeply sampled blood TCRbeta repertoires from subjects exposed to, actively infected with, or recovered from COVID-19 were included in the dataset. Where HLA class I and class II types were available, the types were taken from metadata supplied by the sample provider, not from assay-based typing. The prospective study material was composed of cDNA or gDNA derived from T cells, B-cell-depleted T cells, or PBMCs. The samples were drawn from the first 160 participants of the ongoing ImmuneRACE study and from some 1,300 subjects provided by 6 global collaborators. A de-identified subject ID, COVID-19 status, age in years and sex were almost always included in the sample metadata. The repertoires were released in a freely available public database intended as a resource for research on the immune response to SARS-CoV-2.

In the prospective study, participants were about 18 to 95 years old, resided in about two dozen geographic areas of the United States, and were enrolled through a virtual design. To assign participants to cohorts, the prospective study relied on clinical history that participants themselves reported in a screening survey and a study questionnaire. Recovered participants in ImmuneRACE Cohort 3 were defined by two consecutive negative NP/OP PCR tests, clearance by a healthcare professional, or resolution of symptoms. In the prospective study, whole blood, serum and a nasopharyngeal or oropharyngeal swab were collected from each participant by mobile phlebotomists. Participants in the prospective study had the option to provide additional blood draws and questionnaires over an approximately two-month period. Before DNA extraction, blood samples from the prospective study were shipped at room temperature or frozen.

The CDR3, from cysteine to phenylalanine, totals 14 residues. The retained sequence is limited to the CDR3, 42 bases, with the frame set at the first base. In the germline V gene, CDR1 corresponds to SGHRS and CDR2 to YFSETQ. V drops 0 bases and J drops 12 bases, leaving 17 bases in between. A word on this clone: This receptor's antigen is unknown. It has no much larger one-base neighbor in the sample; base qualities were not kept.

The immunoSEQ Assay, a bias-controlled multiplex PCR, was used to amplify TCRbeta CDR3 regions from genomic DNA. Regarding the original processing steps: The number of nucleated cells in each sample was estimated by amplification of reference gene primers within the assay. To quantify the absolute abundance of each unique TCRbeta CDR3 rearrangement, sequence reads were collapsed and filtered. For each sample, productive Simpson clonality was calculated as the square root of Simpson's diversity index across productive rearrangements. TCRdb provides this immuneACCESS table in a form limited to in-frame rearrangements. Some clones are lacking; in checked studies, under half of them reflect an unresolved V gene, and why the rest are absent is not known. That table gives V, J and clone size, and the DNA gave D and trimming. The sample includes roughly 160,000 clones, with over 80% observed a single time. The ten largest clones add up to 10% to 15% of the sample.

Beyond this particular receptor, the publication reports: How much clinical and demographic metadata was included differed by source and by participant, and the metadata was provided uncurated.

The sample consisted of PBMCs or T cells enriched from blood (not recorded which). The rearranged segments are TRBV5-1 and TRBJ2-3; TRBD1 is possibly the D segment (6 matching bases). The origin of this receptor is a woman aged 55 to 70 who had recovered from COVID-19. The CDR3 has the sequence CASSLGTAQGLQYF. The nucleotide sequence reads TGCGCCAGCAGCTTGGGGACAGCTCAGGGGTTACAGTATTTT. Full variable domain (CDR3 extended with the reference TRBV5-1 and TRBJ2-3 proteins): KAGVTQTPRYLIKTRGQQVTLSCSPISGHRSVSWYQQTPGQGLQFLFEYFSETQRNKGNFPGRFSGRQFSNSRSEMNVSTLELGDSALYLCASSLGTAQGLQYFGPGTRLTVL.